The entry that follows covers one T cell receptor beta chain sequence. The data originate from a study of blood T cell repertoires in COVID-19. The protocol was immunoSEQ multiplex PCR, while the TCRdb copy is restricted to in-frame clones and leaves out a portion. The sample consists of a few hundred thousand clones, 83% of them appearing once. Per germline, CDR1 SGHKS and CDR2 YYEKEE (reference sequence). This CDR3 is 15 amino acids long. V trimming: 4 bases; J trimming: 1 base; junction bases outside the gene matches: 5. The chain employs TRBV5-5 and TRBJ1-5; 7 nucleotides align to TRBD1. This clonotype originated in a man aged 60 to 75 who had recovered from COVID-19. Sequencing used peripheral blood. The CDR3 DNA sequence: TGTGCCAGCAGCGCGCAGGGGGGAAGCAATCAGCCCCAGCATTTT. Translated, it gives CASSAQGGSNQPQHF.